A single T cell receptor (beta chain) is shown here with its context. Authors' methods: Cell counts per sample came from amplifying reference gene primers. Assay: immunoSEQ multiplex PCR; the TCRdb copy retains only in-frame clones and omits some. V and J calls and clone size are as listed in that table; D and trimming were resolved from the DNA. The sample shows around 150,000 clones, around nine tenths of them seen only once. The sample comes from a study of blood T cell repertoires in COVID-19. Study context: The United States, Italy and Spain supplied acute and convalescent COVID-19 samples. Nucleic acid was either cDNA or gDNA, and it came from T cells, B-cell-depleted T cells, or PBMCs.

V trimming: 0 bases; J trimming: 4 bases; junction bases outside the gene matches: 4. CDR1 SGHRS and CDR2 YFSETQ come from the germline V gene. The CDR3 consists of 15 residues. The clonotype was recovered from a human donor in a cohort sampled during active COVID-19. This rearrangement joins TRBV5-1 to TRBJ2-1, with 7 nucleotides matching TRBD1. Sequencing was done on a sample of peripheral blood. The CDR3 loop reads CASSLGGTEYNEQFF. The CDR3 DNA sequence: TGCGCCAGCAGCTTGGGTGGGACAGAATACAATGAGCAGTTCTTC.